This T cell receptor beta chain originates from a study of CD8 T cells in ankylosing spondylitis. About this clonotype: The antigen is not known.

A quantitative 5'-RACE method, one with molecular barcodes, was used to make TCR beta libraries. TCRdb reprocessed the 5' RACE reads with MiXCR, giving one entry per CDR3 protein. Of about 130,000 distinct CDR3 sequences in the sample, more than 5.5% were seen once. Whole-study findings and limits: Researchers report that disease-linked clones proved CD8+ and relatively rare in peripheral blood.

The CDR3 has 13 residues. Germline CDR1 is LNHDA and CDR2 is SQIVND (reference sequence). The V and J ends lost 6 bases and 6 bases respectively, with 14 bases between them. The TCR sequence derives from a female donor with ankylosing spondylitis or in good health (not recorded which). Sequenced sample: blood, either unsorted or a sorted T cell fraction (not recorded which). V gene TRBV19 combines with J gene TRBJ1-2, with D uncertain. In DNA, the CDR3 is TGTGCCAGTAGAACCCCAGGATTCGATGGCTACACCTTC. It is translated as CASRTPGFDGYTF.